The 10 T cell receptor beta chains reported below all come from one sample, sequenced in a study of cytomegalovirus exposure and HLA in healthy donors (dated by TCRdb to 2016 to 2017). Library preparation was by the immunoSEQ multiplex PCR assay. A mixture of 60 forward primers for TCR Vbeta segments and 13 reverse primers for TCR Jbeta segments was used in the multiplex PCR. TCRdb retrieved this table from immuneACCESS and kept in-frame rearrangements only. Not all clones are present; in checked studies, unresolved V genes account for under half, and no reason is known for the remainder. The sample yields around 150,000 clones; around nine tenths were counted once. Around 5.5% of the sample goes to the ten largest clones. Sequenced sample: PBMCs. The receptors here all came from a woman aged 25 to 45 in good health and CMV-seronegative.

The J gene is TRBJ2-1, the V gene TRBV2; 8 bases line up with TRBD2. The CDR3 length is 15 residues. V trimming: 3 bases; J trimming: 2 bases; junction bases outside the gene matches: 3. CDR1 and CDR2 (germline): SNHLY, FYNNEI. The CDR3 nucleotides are TGTGCCAGCAGTGATATCGGGGGGGCCTACAATGAGCAGTTCTTC. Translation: CASSDIGGAYNEQFF.

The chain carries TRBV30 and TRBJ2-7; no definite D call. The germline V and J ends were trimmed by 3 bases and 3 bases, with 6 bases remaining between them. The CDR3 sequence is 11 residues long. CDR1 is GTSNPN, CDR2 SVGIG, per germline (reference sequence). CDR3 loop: CAWSYSYEQYF. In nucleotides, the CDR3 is TGTGCCTGGAGCTACAGCTACGAGCAGTACTTC. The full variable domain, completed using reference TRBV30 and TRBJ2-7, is SQTIHQWPATLVQPVGSPLSLECTVEGTSNPNLYWYRQAAGRGLQLLFYSVGIGQISSEVPQNLSASRPQDRQFILSSKKLLLSDSGFYLCAWSYSYEQYFGPGTRLTVT.

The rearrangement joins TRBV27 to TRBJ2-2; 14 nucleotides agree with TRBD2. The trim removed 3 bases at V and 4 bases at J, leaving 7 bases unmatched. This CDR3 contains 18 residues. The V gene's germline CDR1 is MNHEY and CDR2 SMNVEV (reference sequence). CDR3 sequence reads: CASSLTSGRATVTGELFF. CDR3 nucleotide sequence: TGTGCCAGCAGTTTGACTAGCGGGAGGGCCACGGTCACCGGGGAGCTGTTTTTT.

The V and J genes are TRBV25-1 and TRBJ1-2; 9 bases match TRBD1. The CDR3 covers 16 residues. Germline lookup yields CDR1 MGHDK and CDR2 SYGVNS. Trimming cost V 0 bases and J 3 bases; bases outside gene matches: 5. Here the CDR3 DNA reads TGTGCCAGCAGTGAATACGTGGACAGGGGACACTATGGCTACACCTTC. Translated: CASSEYVDRGHYGYTF.

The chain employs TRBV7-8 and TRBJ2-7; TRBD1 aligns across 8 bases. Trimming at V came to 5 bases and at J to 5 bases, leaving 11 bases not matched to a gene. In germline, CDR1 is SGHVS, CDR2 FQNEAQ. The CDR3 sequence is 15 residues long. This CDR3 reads CASSQRTGNADEQYF. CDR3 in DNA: TGTGCCAGCAGCCAGAGGACAGGGAATGCAGACGAGCAGTACTTC.

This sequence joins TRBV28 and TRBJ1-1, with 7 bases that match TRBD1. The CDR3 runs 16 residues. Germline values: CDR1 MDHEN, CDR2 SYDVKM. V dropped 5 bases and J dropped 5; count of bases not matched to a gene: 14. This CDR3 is CASSLVATGPKTEAFF. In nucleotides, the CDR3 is TGTGCCAGCAGTCTCGTAGCGACAGGGCCGAAAACTGAAGCTTTCTTT.

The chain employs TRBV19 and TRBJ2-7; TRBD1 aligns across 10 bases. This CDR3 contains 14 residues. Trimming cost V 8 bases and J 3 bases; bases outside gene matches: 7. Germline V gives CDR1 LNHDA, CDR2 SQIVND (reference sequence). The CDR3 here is CASGYRDRGYEQYF. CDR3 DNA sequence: TGTGCCAGTGGATACCGGGACAGGGGCTACGAGCAGTACTTC.

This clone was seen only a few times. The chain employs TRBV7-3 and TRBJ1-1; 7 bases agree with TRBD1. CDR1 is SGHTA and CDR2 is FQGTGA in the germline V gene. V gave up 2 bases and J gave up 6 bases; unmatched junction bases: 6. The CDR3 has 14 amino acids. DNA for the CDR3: TGTGCCAGCAGCTTACGACAGGGTGGGGCTGAAGCTTTCTTT. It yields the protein CASSLRQGGAEAFF.

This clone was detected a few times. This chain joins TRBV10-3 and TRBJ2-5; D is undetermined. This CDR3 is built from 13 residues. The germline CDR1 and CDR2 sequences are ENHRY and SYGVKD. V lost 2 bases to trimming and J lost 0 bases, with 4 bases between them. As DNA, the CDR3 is TGTGCCATCAGTGAGCCTAACCAAGAGACCCAGTACTTC. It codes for CAISEPNQETQYF.

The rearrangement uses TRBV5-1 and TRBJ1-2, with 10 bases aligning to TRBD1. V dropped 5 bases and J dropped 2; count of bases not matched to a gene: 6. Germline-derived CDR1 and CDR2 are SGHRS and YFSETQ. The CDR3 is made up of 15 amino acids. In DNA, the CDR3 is TGCGCCAGCAGTCGGGGACAGGGGCACAACTATGGCTACACCTTC. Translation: CASSRGQGHNYGYTF.